The 12 T cell receptor beta chains below all came from one sample that was sequenced in a study of cytomegalovirus exposure and HLA in healthy donors. The PCR used 60 Vbeta and 13 Jbeta primers. Assay used: immunoSEQ multiplex PCR; TCRdb lists only in-frame clones, some missing. The table for this sample gives about 120,000 clones. Sequencing was performed on PBMCs. The receptor set was obtained from a young man in good health and CMV-seronegative.

V and J are TRBV4-3 and TRBJ2-1, with 9 bases that match TRBD2. The CDR3 length is 14 residues. The germline V gene has CDR1 LGHNA and CDR2 YSLEER. Germline trimming cut 4 bases from V and 3 bases from J; bases unmatched to any gene: 1. CDR3 loop: CASSRGGDYNEQFF. The CDR3, as DNA: TGCGCCAGCAGCCGCGGGGGGGACTACAATGAGCAGTTCTTC.

The V and J genes are TRBV7-2 and TRBJ1-6, with D tentatively TRBD1 (5 bases). V was pared by 4 bases and J by 9 bases, with 13 bases between. Germline loops: CDR1 SGHTA, CDR2 FQGNSA. The CDR3 length is 14 residues. CDR3 residues: CASSSGDGLSPLHF. The CDR3 DNA reads as TGTGCCAGCAGCTCGGGGGATGGTCTTTCACCCCTCCACTTT.

This chain links TRBV6-5 with TRBJ1-6, with D hard to call. V lost 5 bases and J lost 8, with 16 bases in between. The germline CDR1 and CDR2 sequences are MNHEY and SVGAGI. The CDR3 sequence is 15 residues long. The CDR3 DNA reads TGTGCCAGCAGTCCCCTGAGGGTTACGGATTCACCCCTCCACTTT. Translated, it gives CASSPLRVTDSPLHF.

The CDR3 here is CASSQFEWHEDSYEQYF. CDR3 DNA sequence: TGCGCCAGCAGCCAGTTCGAATGGCACGAAGACTCCTACGAGCAGTACTTC. J is TRBJ2-7 and V is TRBV4-1; D is ambiguous. V was pared by 3 bases and J by 0 bases, with 18 bases between. This CDR3 spans 17 amino acids. The V gene's germline CDR1 is MGHRA and CDR2 YSYEKL.

The chain is built from TRBV12-5 and TRBJ2-3; D is perhaps TRBD1 (5 bases). Germline CDR1 is LGHNT and CDR2 is FRNRAP. The germline V and J ends were trimmed by 6 bases and 5 bases, with 15 bases remaining between them. The CDR3 contains 14 residues. The CDR3, as DNA: TGTGCTAGTGGCGATTTCAGGGTAAAAGATACGCAGTATTTT. Its protein is CASGDFRVKDTQYF.

The V gene is TRBV7-2, the J gene TRBJ2-5; 12 bases line up with TRBD2. Trimming at V came to 2 bases and at J to 4 bases, leaving 8 bases not matched to a gene. CDR3 length: 17 residues. Germline assignment: CDR1 SGHTA and CDR2 FQGNSA. CDR3 sequence (DNA): TGTGCCAGCAGCTTAACTGCTAGCGGGGGGGCTAGAGAGACCCAGTACTTC. It is translated as CASSLTASGGARETQYF.

V usage is TRBV18 and J usage is TRBJ1-2; D unresolved. Trimming pared 3 bases from V and 6 bases from J, leaving 11 bases between. Germline V gene lookup returns CDR1 KGHSH and CDR2 LQKENI. There are 13 residues in the CDR3. The CDR3 loop is CASSPVGLNGYTF. In nucleotides, the CDR3 is TGTGCCAGCTCACCCGTTGGACTGAATGGCTACACCTTC.

The J gene is TRBJ1-2, the V gene TRBV9; TRBD1 matches at 8 bases. The J segment lost 0 bases and the V segment lost 3 bases, leaving 1 base of the junction unmatched. The V gene's germline CDR1 is SGDLS and CDR2 YYNGEE. This CDR3 is 14 amino acids long. CDR3 bases: TGTGCCAGCAGCGGGACAGGGTCTAACTATGGCTACACCTTC. Translating it yields CASSGTGSNYGYTF.

The chain is built from TRBV5-1 and TRBJ2-7; 9 bases map to TRBD1. CDR3 size: 15 residues. Per the germline V gene, CDR1 is SGHRS and CDR2 is YFSETQ. V was clipped by 4 bases and J by 5 bases; unmatched bases: 10. The chain's CDR3 is CASSLNRGRVDEQYF. CDR3 nucleotides: TGCGCCAGCAGCCTAAACAGGGGGCGCGTCGACGAGCAGTACTTC.

This rearrangement joins TRBV7-9 to TRBJ2-3, with TRBD2 matching 12 bases. Unmatched junction bases numbered 4, after V lost 4 bases and J lost 2 bases. Germline CDR1 and CDR2: SEHNR and FQNEAQ (reference sequence). This CDR3 has 16 amino acids. The CDR3 region has the DNA TGTGCCAGCAGCTACCCTAGCGGGGGGGCCACAGATACGCAGTATTTT. Translated: CASSYPSGGATDTQYF. Using reference TRBV7-9 and TRBJ2-3 for the parts outside the CDR3, the full variable domain is DTGVSQNPRHKITKRGQNVTFRCDPISEHNRLYWYRQTLGQGPEFLTYFQNEAQLEKSRLLSDRFSAERPKGSFSTLEIQRTEQGDSAMYLCASSYPSGGATDTQYFGPGTRLTVL.

CDR3 bases: TGCGCCAGCTGCCGACAGGGGAGCGACACTGAAGCTTTCTTT. Protein product: CASCRQGSDTEAFF. The chain employs TRBV5-1 and TRBJ1-1, with 8 bases that match TRBD1. V lost 7 bases and J lost 3; bases outside the gene matches: 8. The CDR3 length is 14 residues. Germline V lookup: CDR1 SGHRS, CDR2 YFSETQ.

Comment on this clone: One end of the junction varies from germline; a read error may be responsible. The chain links TRBV7-8 to TRBJ1-1; possibly TRBD1 for D (5 bases). This CDR3 contains 16 residues. The germline V gene has CDR1 SGHVS and CDR2 FQNEAQ. The CDR3 region has the DNA TGTGCCAGCAGCTTAGCGAGGCGGACACCGAACACTAAAGCTTTCTTT. This translates into CASSLARRTPNTKAFF. Combining the CDR3 with reference TRBV7-8 and TRBJ1-1 gives the whole variable domain GAGVSQSPRYKVAKRGQDVALRCDPISGHVSLFWYQQALGQGPEFLTYFQNEAQLDKSGLPSDRFFAERPEGSVSTLKIQRTQQEDSAVYLCASSLARRTPNTKAFFGQGTRLTVV.